This T cell receptor beta chain was observed in a study of T cell responses to AZD1222 COVID-19 vaccine. At the level of the study: Second-dose timings of about 4 or about 12 weeks were pooled.

CDR3 length equals 14 residues. Germline assignment: CDR1 LGHNA and CDR2 YSLEER. V shed 1 base and J shed 4 bases, with 9 bases lying between them. The table came from immunoSEQ multiplex PCR; TCRdb's copy has only in-frame clones and leaves some out. The data contain tens of thousands of clones, around 86% of them singletons. The sequence derives from an adult in good health. This chain joins TRBV4-3 and TRBJ2-3; D gene uncertain. Source: peripheral blood, taken on day 0 of AZD1222 vaccination. The CDR3 spells CASSQVNLPDTQYF. DNA of the CDR3: TGCGCCAGCAGCCAAGTAAATTTGCCAGATACGCAGTATTTT.